This TCR beta chain was identified during a study of monozygotic twins with cystic fibrosis. Germline CDR1 is ENHRY and CDR2 is SYGVKD. This CDR3 has 14 residues. Trimming left V 8 bases short and J 0 bases short, with 11 bases between. This clone was seen only once. Sequencing used immunoSEQ multiplex PCR; TCRdb keeps in-frame clones, though not all of them. The sample has about 9,600 clones; roughly nine tenths are singletons. Sequences were obtained from blood. The chain links TRBV10-3 to TRBJ1-5, with a tentative D call TRBD1 (5 bases). This receptor was obtained from a boy younger than 10 with cystic fibrosis. The CDR3 region is CAIGGSYSNQPQHF. The DNA for the CDR3 is TGTGCCATCGGGGGTTCCTATAGCAATCAGCCCCAGCATTTT.